Each of the 23 T cell receptor beta chains below was sequenced from the same sample in a study of shared clonotypes between healthy human individuals. The method was immunoSEQ multiplex PCR; TCRdb's version includes in-frame clones alone and lacks a portion of them. The data show hundreds of thousands of clones, with around 97% seen just once and roughly 0.055% held by the top ten. The material sequenced was naive CD4+ T cells sorted from blood. The subset: CD45RA+ positively selected. The receptors were gathered from a woman in her twenties or thirties in good health.

The chain links TRBV5-8 to TRBJ1-1, with a possible D match to TRBD1 (5 bases). Germline V gene lookup returns CDR1 SGHTS and CDR2 YDEGEE. Trimming cost V 0 bases and J 4 bases, with 19 bases left between them. The CDR3 is 17 residues long. CDR3 nucleotides: TGTGCCAGCAGCTTGGTGCTTCTCAGGGATGGGGGCACTGAAGCTTTCTTT. Translation: CASSLVLLRDGGTEAFF.

The J gene is TRBJ1-1, the V gene TRBV14; the D is unclear. The CDR3 is 15 amino acids. The V end was cut by 1 base, the J end by 4 bases, with 13 bases between. Germline CDR1 and CDR2: SGHDN and FVKESK. This CDR3 reads CASSQVPGGRTEAFF. CDR3 sequence (DNA): TGTGCCAGCAGCCAAGTGCCGGGAGGGCGCACTGAAGCTTTCTTT.

The chain employs TRBV6-5 and TRBJ1-1; D is undetermined. CDR1 MNHEY and CDR2 SVGAGI come from the germline V gene. The length of the CDR3 is 10 residues. Trimming pared 6 bases from V and 4 bases from J, leaving 3 bases between. CDR3 sequence reads: CASRGTEAFF. In nucleotides, the CDR3 is TGTGCCAGCAGGGGCACTGAAGCTTTCTTT.

The chain recombines TRBV19 with TRBJ1-3; D is undetermined. The CDR3 is 16 residues long. V lost 9 bases and J 0 bases, leaving 18 bases between the germline ends. Per the germline V gene, CDR1 is LNHDA and CDR2 is SQIVND (reference sequence). The CDR3 sequence is CASHKNREASGNTIYF. The CDR3 nucleotides read TGTGCCAGCCACAAAAACCGGGAGGCCTCTGGAAACACCATATATTTT.

The CDR3 DNA sequence: TGCGCCAGCAGTGAATTCCGGGGATTAGGTTCGTACGAGCAGTACTTC. Protein sequence: CASSEFRGLGSYEQYF. The V gene is TRBV10-2, the J gene TRBJ2-7; D is possibly TRBD2 (5 bases). Trimming removed 3 bases from V and 4 bases from J, with 19 bases in between. Per the germline V gene, CDR1 is WSHSY and CDR2 is SAAADI. The CDR3 runs 16 residues.

The CDR3 here is CASRRPGQNEQFF. The CDR3 DNA sequence: TGTGCCAGTAGACGCCCGGGACAGAATGAGCAGTTCTTC. The chain is built from TRBV19 and TRBJ2-1, with 7 positions matching TRBD1. V was clipped by 6 bases and J by 7 bases; unmatched bases: 6. CDR3 length equals 13 residues. Germline V gives CDR1 LNHDA, CDR2 SQIVND (reference sequence).

J is TRBJ2-1 and V is TRBV6-5; 13 bases match TRBD2. Germline values: CDR1 MNHEY, CDR2 SVGAGI. The V segment lost 5 bases and the J segment 8 bases; nucleotides outside the gene matches: 3. The CDR3 has 14 amino acids. DNA of the CDR3: TGTGCCAGCAGTAGGACTAGCGGGAGCTATGAGCAGTTCTTC. It is translated as CASSRTSGSYEQFF.

The chain combines TRBV4-1 with TRBJ2-3, with 7 bases lining up with TRBD2. The CDR3 sequence is 17 residues long. The J segment lost 7 bases and the V segment lost 0 bases, leaving 13 bases of the junction unmatched. Germline V gives CDR1 MGHRA, CDR2 YSYEKL. The CDR3 bases are TGCGCCAGCAGCCAAGATGGTACTAGCGCAAGAACTTATACGCAGTATTTT. Protein sequence: CASSQDGTSARTYTQYF.

J is TRBJ2-7 and V is TRBV21-1; TRBD2 reflects the table's D call only, with no check against the DNA. TRBV21-1 is described as a pseudogene. The CDR3 contains 17 residues. The CDR3 protein is CASSQPAGLATSYEQYF. The CDR3 coding sequence is TGTGCCAGCAGCCAACCCGCGGGACTAGCGACCTCCTACGAGCAGTACTTC.

The chain couples TRBV5-4 to TRBJ2-5, with D possibly matching TRBD2 (6 bases). Germline loops: CDR1 SGHNT, CDR2 YYREEE (reference sequence). V lost 6 bases, J lost 9 bases, and 21 bases lay in between. This CDR3 is 14 amino acids long. The CDR3: CASTTASGPGAQYF. The CDR3 region has the DNA TGTGCCAGCACCACAGCCAGCGGGCCGGGGGCCCAGTACTTC.

V gene TRBV7-2 combines with J gene TRBJ1-5, with D possibly TRBD1 on 6 matching bases. The V gene lost 7 bases and the J gene lost 4 bases, with 17 bases spanning the gap. CDR1 SGHTA and CDR2 FQGNSA come from the germline V gene. The CDR3 spans 15 residues. The CDR3 sequence is CASNLQGMVNQPQHF. In DNA form, the CDR3 reads TGTGCCAGCAACCTACAGGGAATGGTAAATCAGCCCCAGCATTTT.

The J gene is TRBJ2-2, the V gene TRBV7-2, with D unclear. The CDR3 runs 15 residues. Trimming removed 6 bases at V and 0 bases at J, with 11 bases between. Germline V lookup: CDR1 SGHTA, CDR2 FQGNSA. In DNA form, the CDR3 reads TGTGCCAGCAGTCCGTCCGACTCGAACACCGGGGAGCTGTTTTTT. Translation gives CASSPSDSNTGELFF.

The V gene is TRBV10-3, the J gene TRBJ2-3; D not resolved. CDR3 length: 14 amino acids. V lost 5 bases and J 2 bases, leaving 11 bases between the germline ends. Germline CDR1 reads ENHRY; CDR2 reads SYGVKD. CDR3 in DNA: TGTGCCATCAGTTCTGGATCAAACACAGATACGCAGTATTTT. This sequence encodes CAISSGSNTDTQYF.

The chain joins TRBV7-9 to TRBJ1-2; 8 nucleotides align to TRBD1. The CDR3 runs to 13 residues. The V gene end was trimmed by 8 bases and the J gene end by 3 bases; junction bases not matched to a gene: 5. Germline V gene lookup returns CDR1 SEHNR and CDR2 FQNEAQ (reference sequence). Written as DNA, the CDR3 is TGTGCCAGCGCATCAGGGGGCTACTATGGCTACACCTTC. Protein product: CASASGGYYGYTF.

The chain has TRBV7-9 and TRBJ1-4, with D possibly being TRBD1 (6 bases). The CDR3 is 13 amino acids. Between the trimmed V and J ends, which lost 8 bases and 7 bases, there was a span of 14 bases. CDR1 is SEHNR, CDR2 FQNEAQ, per germline (reference sequence). For the CDR3, the DNA is TGTGCCAGCGCTAGAGGGGGAGGTGAAAAACTGTTTTTT. Its protein product is CASARGGGEKLFF.

Here the CDR3 DNA reads TGTGCCAGCAGGCCCCACCCCGTAGCGGGATCGGGGACGCAGTATTTT. It translates to CASRPHPVAGSGTQYF. The V call is TRBV7-8, the J call TRBJ2-3, with 8 bases matching TRBD2. V gave up 6 bases and J gave up 9 bases; unmatched junction bases: 17. CDR3 length: 16 amino acids. Germline V gene sequence: CDR1 SGHVS, CDR2 FQNEAQ.

V is TRBV4-1 and J is TRBJ2-1, with D unclear. This CDR3 region has 16 residues. CDR1 is MGHRA and CDR2 is YSYEKL in the germline V gene. V dropped 0 bases and J dropped 2 bases, with 11 bases sitting between them. The CDR3 here is CASSQDFGGAYNEQFF. The CDR3, as DNA: TGCGCCAGCAGCCAAGATTTTGGCGGAGCCTACAATGAGCAGTTCTTC.

V is TRBV6-5 and J is TRBJ1-3; D possibly corresponds to TRBD1 (5 bases). The CDR3 loop spans 14 amino acids. CDR1 and CDR2 (germline): MNHEY, SVGAGI. Trimming stripped 5 bases from V and 2 bases from J, with 10 bases between. The CDR3 is CASSAGQPGNTIYF. The CDR3 nucleotides are TGTGCCAGCAGTGCGGGGCAGCCTGGAAACACCATATATTTT.

This chain connects TRBV4-2 to TRBJ2-1, with 7 bases matching TRBD2. V was clipped by 0 bases and J by 4 bases; unmatched bases: 6. Germline values: CDR1 LGHNA, CDR2 YNFKEQ. The CDR3 is made up of 16 amino acids. The CDR3, as DNA: TGTGCCAGCAGCCAAGACGGCAGCGGGGAGTACAATGAGCAGTTCTTC. This codes for CASSQDGSGEYNEQFF.

This chain uses TRBV7-2 with TRBJ2-2; TRBD2 matches at 11 bases. Germline assignment: CDR1 SGHTA and CDR2 FQGNSA. With V trimmed by 5 bases and J by 1 base, 12 bases remained unmatched. The CDR3 runs 19 residues. The CDR3 spells CASSTPHRLAGKNTGELFF. The CDR3 DNA reads as TGTGCCAGCAGCACCCCCCATAGACTAGCGGGAAAGAACACCGGGGAGCTGTTTTTT. Supplemented by reference TRBV7-2 and TRBJ2-2, the full variable domain reads GAGVSQSPSNKVTEKGKDVELRCDPISGHTALYWYRQSLGQGLEFLIYFQGNSAPDKSGLPSDRFSAERTGGSVSTLTIQRTQQEDSAVYLCASSTPHRLAGKNTGELFFGEGSRLTVL.

The chain has TRBV5-5 and TRBJ1-2; D is uncertain. V was trimmed by 2 bases and J by 7 bases, leaving 18 bases between them. The CDR3 consists of 15 residues. Germline V gene lookup returns CDR1 SGHKS and CDR2 YYEKEE (reference sequence). This CDR3 reads CASSLEGQARGGYTF. CDR3 nucleotide sequence: TGTGCCAGCAGCTTAGAGGGCCAGGCCAGAGGTGGCTACACCTTC.

This chain joins TRBV27 and TRBJ2-1; 7 bases agree with TRBD2. CDR1 is MNHEY and CDR2 is SMNVEV in the germline V gene (reference sequence). The CDR3 is 15 residues long. The trim removed 6 bases at V and 4 bases at J, leaving 9 bases unmatched. The DNA of the CDR3 is TGTGCCAGCAGCAGTAGCGGGTGGCTTTACAATGAGCAGTTCTTC. This gives the protein CASSSSGWLYNEQFF.

Notes on this clone: Other DNA sequences of this sample code for an identical CDR3. The rearrangement joins TRBV5-1 to TRBJ2-7; D is unresolved. CDR3 length equals 13 residues. V lost 4 bases and J lost 2, with 10 bases in between. In germline, CDR1 is SGHRS, CDR2 YFSETQ. The CDR3 bases are TGCGCCAGCAGCGAAGGATCAGCCTACGAGCAGTACTTC. It encodes CASSEGSAYEQYF.